What follows is one T cell receptor beta chain and its context. This clone was seen a handful of times. Its antigen is not yet known. No qualities accompany the bases; no much larger clone lies one base away. Trimming takes 6 bases from V and 8 bases from J, and the germline ends sit 13 bases apart. CDR1 and CDR2 were assigned from the germline V gene (reference sequence) as SGHAT and FQDESV. The CDR3 starts with the cysteine, ends with the phenylalanine, and has 13 residues. The sequence is cut down to CDR3 DNA, 39 bases in frame from base 1. The data originate from a study of blood T cell repertoires in COVID-19 (dated by TCRdb to between 2020 and 2021). Notes on the research overall: Samples from collaborators originated in the United States, Italy and Spain and spanned both the acute and convalescent phases of COVID-19. A freely available public database, intended as a resource for researchers studying the immune response to SARS-CoV-2, is where the repertoires were released. Where available, HLA class I and class II types were taken from metadata supplied by the sample provider and were not determined by assay-based typing. The material from the prospective study consisted of cDNA or gDNA derived from T cells, B-cell-depleted T cells, or PBMCs. Samples came from the ongoing ImmuneRACE study (first 160 participants) plus 1,254 subjects from 6 global collaborators. Subjects who had been exposed to COVID-19, were actively infected with it, or had recovered from it provided the deeply sampled blood TCRbeta repertoires that made up the dataset. A de-identified subject ID, COVID-19 status, age in years and sex were almost always included in the sample metadata.

In Seattle, one collaborating source enrolled patients while the infection was active and tracked those patients longitudinally over the course of disease. The collaborating institutions used their own protocols to collect whole blood in K2EDTA tubes. For TCRbeta analysis, collaborator samples were shipped as frozen whole blood, as isolated PBMCs, or as DNA extracted from either sample type. Study-level results and caveats: The quantity of clinical and demographic metadata differed by source and by participant and was supplied without curation.

The immunoSEQ Assay, a bias-controlled multiplex PCR, was used to amplify TCRbeta CDR3 regions from genomic DNA. The original methods were these. Within the assay, amplification of reference gene primers was used to estimate how many nucleated cells each sample contained. To quantify the absolute abundance of each unique TCRbeta CDR3 rearrangement, sequence reads were collapsed and filtered. For each sample, productive Simpson clonality was calculated by taking the square root of Simpson's diversity index across productive rearrangements. The immuneACCESS repertoire file appears here via TCRdb, limited to in-frame rearrangements. These files lack a portion of the clones; in checked studies, under half of the deficit traces to unresolved V genes, and the cause of the others is not known. V, J and clone size derive from that table, while D and trimming were established from the DNA sequence. This sample lists 150,000 to 200,000 clones; roughly 80% were detected once. The ten largest account for over 5% of the sample.

This receptor was obtained from a woman between 35 and 50 years old with COVID-19, enrolled during active disease. In this chain, TRBV11-1 is recombined with TRBJ1-4; TRBD1 could be the D gene, as 6 bases match. Sequencing input: peripheral blood. The CDR3 here reads CASSQGIAEKLFF. The nucleotides are TGTGCCAGCAGTCAGGGGATCGCGGAAAAACTGTTTTTT.